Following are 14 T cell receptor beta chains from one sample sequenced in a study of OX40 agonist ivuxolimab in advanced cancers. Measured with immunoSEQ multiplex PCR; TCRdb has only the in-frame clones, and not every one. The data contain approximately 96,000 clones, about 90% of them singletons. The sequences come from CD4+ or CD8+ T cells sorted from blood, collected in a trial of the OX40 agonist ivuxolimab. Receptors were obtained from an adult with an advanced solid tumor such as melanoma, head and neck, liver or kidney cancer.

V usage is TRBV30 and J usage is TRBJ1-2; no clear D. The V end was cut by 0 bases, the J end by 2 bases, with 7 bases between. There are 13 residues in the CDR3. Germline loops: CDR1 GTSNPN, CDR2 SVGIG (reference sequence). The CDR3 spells CAWSVNLNYGYTF. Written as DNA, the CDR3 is TGTGCCTGGAGTGTAAATCTAAACTATGGCTACACCTTC.

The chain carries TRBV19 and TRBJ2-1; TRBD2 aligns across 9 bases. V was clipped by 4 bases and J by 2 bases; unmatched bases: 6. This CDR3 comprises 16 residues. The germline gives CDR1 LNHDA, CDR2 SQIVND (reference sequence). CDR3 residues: CASSTGLAGTYNEQFF. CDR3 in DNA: TGTGCCAGTAGTACGGGACTAGCCGGAACCTACAATGAGCAGTTCTTC.

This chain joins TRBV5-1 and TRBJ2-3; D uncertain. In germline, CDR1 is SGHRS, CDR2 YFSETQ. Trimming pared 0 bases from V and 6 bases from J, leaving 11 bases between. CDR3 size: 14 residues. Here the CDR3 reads CASSLEALRDTQYF. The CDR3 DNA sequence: TGCGCCAGCAGCTTGGAGGCCCTTCGGGATACGCAGTATTTT.

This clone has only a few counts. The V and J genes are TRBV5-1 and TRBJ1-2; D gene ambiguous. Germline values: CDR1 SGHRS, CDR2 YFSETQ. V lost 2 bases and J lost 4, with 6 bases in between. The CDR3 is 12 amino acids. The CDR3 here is CASSFGSYGYTF. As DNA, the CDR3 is TGCGCCAGCAGCTTTGGCAGCTATGGCTACACCTTC.

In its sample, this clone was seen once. CDR3 DNA: TGTGCCAGCAGCCCTGGACTAGCGGGAGCTTTCTACAATGAGCAGTTCTTC. Protein product: CASSPGLAGAFYNEQFF. The rearrangement joins TRBV9 to TRBJ2-1; TRBD2 matches at 13 bases. The germline gives CDR1 SGDLS, CDR2 YYNGEE. The CDR3 runs 17 residues. J gave up 3 bases and V 4 bases, and 7 bases lay outside the gene matches. The whole variable domain, remainder taken from reference TRBV9 and TRBJ2-1, is DSGVTQTPKHLITATGQRVTLRCSPRSGDLSVYWYQQSLDQGLQFLIQYYNGEERAKGNILERFSAQQFPDLHSELNLSSLELGDSALYFCASSPGLAGAFYNEQFFGPGTRLTVL.

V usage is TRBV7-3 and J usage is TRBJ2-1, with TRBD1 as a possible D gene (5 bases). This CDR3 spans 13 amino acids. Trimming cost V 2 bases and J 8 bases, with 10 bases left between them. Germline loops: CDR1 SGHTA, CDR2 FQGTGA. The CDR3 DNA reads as TGTGCCAGCAGCTTAGCAGGGTCCGATGAGCAGTTCTTC. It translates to CASSLAGSDEQFF.

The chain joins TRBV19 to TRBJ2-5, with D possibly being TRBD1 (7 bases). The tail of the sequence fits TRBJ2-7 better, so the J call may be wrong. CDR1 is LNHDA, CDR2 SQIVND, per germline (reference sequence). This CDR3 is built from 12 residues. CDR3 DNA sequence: TGTGCCAGTGGTCACAGGGGAGGCGAGCAGTACTTC. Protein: CASGHRGGEQYF.

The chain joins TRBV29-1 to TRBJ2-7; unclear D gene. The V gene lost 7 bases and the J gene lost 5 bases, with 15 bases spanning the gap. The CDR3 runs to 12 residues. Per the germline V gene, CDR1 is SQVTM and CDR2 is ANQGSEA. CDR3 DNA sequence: TGCAGCGCCGCCCTAATTCCCCACGAGCAGTACTTC. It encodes CSAALIPHEQYF.

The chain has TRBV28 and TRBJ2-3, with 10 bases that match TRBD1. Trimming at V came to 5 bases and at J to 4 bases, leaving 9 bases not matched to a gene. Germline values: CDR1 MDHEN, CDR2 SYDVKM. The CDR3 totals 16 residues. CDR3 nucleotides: TGTGCCAGCAGTGTTGCCGGGACAGGGGTAGCAGATACGCAGTATTTT. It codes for CASSVAGTGVADTQYF. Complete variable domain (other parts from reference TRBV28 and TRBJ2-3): DVKVTQSSRYLVKRTGEKVFLECVQDMDHENMFWYRQDPGLGLRLIYFSYDVKMKEKGDIPEGYSVSREKKERFSLILESASTNQTSMYLCASSVAGTGVADTQYFGPGTRLTVL.

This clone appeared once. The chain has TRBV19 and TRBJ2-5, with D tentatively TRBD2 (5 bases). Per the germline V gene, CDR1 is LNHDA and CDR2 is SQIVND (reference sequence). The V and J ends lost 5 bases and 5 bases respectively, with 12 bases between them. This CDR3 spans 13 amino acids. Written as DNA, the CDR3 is TGTGCCAGTAGTCCGAGGGTCCGGGAGACCCAGTACTTC. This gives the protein CASSPRVRETQYF.

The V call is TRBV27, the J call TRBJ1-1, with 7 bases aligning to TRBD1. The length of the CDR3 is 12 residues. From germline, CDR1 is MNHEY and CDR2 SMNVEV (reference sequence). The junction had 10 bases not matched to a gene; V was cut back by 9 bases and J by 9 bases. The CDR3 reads CASRRDSAQAFF. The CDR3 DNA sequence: TGTGCCAGTCGCCGGGACAGCGCCCAAGCTTTCTTT.

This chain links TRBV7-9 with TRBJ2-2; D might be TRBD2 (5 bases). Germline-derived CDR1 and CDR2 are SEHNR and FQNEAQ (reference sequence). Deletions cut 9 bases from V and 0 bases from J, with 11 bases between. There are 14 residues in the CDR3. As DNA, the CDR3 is TGTGCCAGGCCTGGAGGCGCGAACACCGGGGAGCTGTTTTTT. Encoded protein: CARPGGANTGELFF.

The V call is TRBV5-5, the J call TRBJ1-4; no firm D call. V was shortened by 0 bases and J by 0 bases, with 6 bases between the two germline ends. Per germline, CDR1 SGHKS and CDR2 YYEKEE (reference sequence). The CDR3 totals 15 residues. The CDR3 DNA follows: TGTGCCAGCAGCTTGGGGAAGACAACTAATGAAAAACTGTTTTTT. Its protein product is CASSLGKTTNEKLFF.

In DNA form, the CDR3 reads TGTGCCAGCAGCTTACGGCACAGCCCCTACGAGCAGTACTTC. This codes for CASSLRHSPYEQYF. The chain is built from TRBV7-3 and TRBJ2-7; D is undetermined. The V gene's germline CDR1 is SGHTA and CDR2 FQGTGA. This CDR3 is built from 14 residues. The germline V and J ends were trimmed by 2 bases and 2 bases, with 10 bases remaining between them.